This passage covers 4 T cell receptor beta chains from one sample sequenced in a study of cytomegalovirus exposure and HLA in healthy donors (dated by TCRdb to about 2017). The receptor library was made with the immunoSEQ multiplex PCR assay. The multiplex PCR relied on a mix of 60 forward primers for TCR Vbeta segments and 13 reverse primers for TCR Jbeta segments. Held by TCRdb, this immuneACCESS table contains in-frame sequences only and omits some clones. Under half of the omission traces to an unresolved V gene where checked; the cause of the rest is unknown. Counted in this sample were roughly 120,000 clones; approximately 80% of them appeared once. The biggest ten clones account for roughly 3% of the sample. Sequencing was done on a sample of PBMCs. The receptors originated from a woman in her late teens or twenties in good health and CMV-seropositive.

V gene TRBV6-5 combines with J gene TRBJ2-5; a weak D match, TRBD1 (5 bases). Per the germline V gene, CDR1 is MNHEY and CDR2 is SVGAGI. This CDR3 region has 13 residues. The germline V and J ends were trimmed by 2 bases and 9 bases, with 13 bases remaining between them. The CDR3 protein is CASSYNPQGAQYF. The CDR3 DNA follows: TGTGCCAGCAGTTACAATCCCCAAGGGGCCCAGTACTTC.

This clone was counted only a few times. The CDR3 region is CASTYSQGANYGYTF. CDR3 DNA: TGTGCCAGCACTTACTCACAGGGGGCTAACTATGGCTACACCTTC. This chain connects TRBV2 to TRBJ1-2; 8 nucleotides agree with TRBD1. V was clipped by 7 bases and J by 0 bases; unmatched bases: 7. Germline V gene data show CDR1 as SNHLY and CDR2 as FYNNEI. CDR3 length: 15 amino acids.

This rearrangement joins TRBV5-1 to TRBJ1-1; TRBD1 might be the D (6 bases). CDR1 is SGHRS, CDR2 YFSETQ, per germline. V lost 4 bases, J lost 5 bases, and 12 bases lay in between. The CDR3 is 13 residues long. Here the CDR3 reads CASSLTQGTEAFF. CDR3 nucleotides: TGCGCCAGCAGCCTAACACAGGGTACTGAAGCTTTCTTT. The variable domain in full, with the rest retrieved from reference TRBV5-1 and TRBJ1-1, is KAGVTQTPRYLIKTRGQQVTLSCSPISGHRSVSWYQQTPGQGLQFLFEYFSETQRNKGNFPGRFSGRQFSNSRSEMNVSTLELGDSALYLCASSLTQGTEAFFGQGTRLTVV.

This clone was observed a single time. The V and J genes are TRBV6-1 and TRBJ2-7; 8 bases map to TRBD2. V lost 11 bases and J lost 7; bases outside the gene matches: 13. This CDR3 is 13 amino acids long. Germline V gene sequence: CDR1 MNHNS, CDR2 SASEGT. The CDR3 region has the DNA TGTGCCTGCTCTTTCGGGGGGGTGGGAGAGCAGTACTTC. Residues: CACSFGGVGEQYF.